This is a list of T cell receptor beta chains from one sample in a study of PD-1 blockade in classical Hodgkin lymphoma. Using immunoSEQ multiplex PCR, the repertoire was profiled, and TCRdb retains in-frame clones only, with some absent. The table lists 20,000 to 25,000 clones, roughly four fifths of them singletons. The source material was peripheral blood mononuclear cells (PBMCs), sampled before the second cycle of nivolumab. These receptors came from a human donor with classical Hodgkin lymphoma. Both conserved end residues are part of each CDR3. D genes are given only for firm matches. Only part of the rows carry a size: once, few, many, or a class if the clone is expanded.

>TRBJ2-5|TRBD1|TRBV11-2|.
CASSTGQVKETQYF
TGTGCCAGCAGCACGGGACAGGTGAAAGAGACCCAGTACTTC
>TRBJ2-2|TRBD2|TRBV15|.
CATSSQKAGGKNGELFF
TGTGCCACCAGCAGTCAAAAAGCGGGAGGGAAGAACGGGGAGCTGTTTTTT
>TRBJ1-5|.|TRBV27|once
CASRLWASGNQPQHF
TGTGCCAGCAGACTGTGGGCTAGTGGCAATCAGCCCCAGCATTTT
>TRBJ2-1|.|TRBV7-8|once
CASSPLGKMGYNEQFF
TGTGCCAGCAGCCCCCTCGGCAAGATGGGCTACAATGAGCAGTTCTTC
>TRBJ1-1|.|TRBV14|few
CASSQSLGTEAFF
TGTGCCAGCAGCCAATCCTTGGGGACTGAAGCTTTCTTT
>TRBJ2-3|.|TRBV6-5|.
CASRGSADTQYF
TGTGCCAGCAGGGGAAGCGCAGATACGCAGTATTTT
>TRBJ1-5|TRBD1|TRBV7-8|.
CASSLVGQADQPQHF
TGTGCCAGCAGCTTAGTCGGACAGGCTGATCAGCCCCAGCATTTT
>TRBJ2-7|TRBD1|TRBV7-9|.
CASSGGPGQEYEQYF
TGTGCCAGCAGCGGGGGCCCGGGACAGGAGTACGAGCAGTACTTC
>TRBJ1-4|.|TRBV6-1|.
CASSHRDTTNEKLFF
TGTGCCAGCAGTCACCGGGACACTACTAATGAAAAACTGTTTTTT
>TRBJ2-7|.|TRBV6-6|.
CASRNPSGAEQYF
TGTGCCAGCAGAAATCCATCAGGGGCCGAGCAGTACTTC
>TRBJ1-2|.|TRBV5-4|.
CASSLMDGYTF
TGTGCCAGCAGCTTGATGGATGGCTACACCTTC
>TRBJ2-2|TRBD2|TRBV4-1|.
CASSQDRGRETGELFF
TGCGCCAGCAGCCAAGATCGCGGGAGGGAGACCGGGGAGCTGTTTTTT
>TRBJ1-4|.|TRBV18|few
CASSPRGTPTNEKLFF
TGTGCCAGCTCACCACGAGGGACACCAACTAATGAAAAACTGTTTTTT
>TRBJ2-7|TRBD2|TRBV4-1|.
CASRGVSGRFGEQYF
TGCGCCAGCCGGGGTGTGAGCGGGAGATTTGGCGAGCAGTACTTC
>TRBJ1-1|.|TRBV29-1|.
CSVDRTLNTEAFF
TGCAGCGTTGATCGGACACTGAACACTGAAGCTTTCTTT
>TRBJ2-5|TRBD1|TRBV7-6|.
CASSLQGNQETQYF
TGTGCCAGCAGTCTACAGGGGAATCAAGAGACCCAGTACTTC
>TRBJ1-4|.|TRBV10-3|.
CAISESLGSGEKLFF
TGTGCCATCAGTGAGTCTCTCGGCTCAGGGGAAAAACTGTTTTTT
>TRBJ2-3|TRBD2|TRBV4-1|.
CASSQGGGRGGFADTQYF
TGCGCCAGCAGCCAAGGGGGCGGGAGGGGTGGGTTCGCAGATACGCAGTATTTT
>TRBJ2-2|.|TRBV2|.
CASIPGDTSDTGELFF
TGTGCCAGCATCCCTGGGGACACTTCCGATACCGGGGAGCTGTTTTTT
>TRBJ1-1|.|TRBV7-9|.
CASSFSRGNTEAFF
TGTGCCAGCAGCTTTTCCAGGGGGAACACTGAAGCTTTCTTT
>TRBJ2-7|.|TRBV28|.
CASSSSGGQGFSEQYF
.
>TRBJ2-1|.|TRBV6-5|.
CASSSPGRREEQFF
TGTGCCAGCAGTTCTCCGGGACGAAGGGAGGAGCAGTTCTTC
>TRBJ1-2|.|TRBV6-6|.
CASKPLLGGNYGYTF
TGTGCCAGCAAACCCCTCCTTGGCGGTAACTATGGCTACACCTTC
>TRBJ1-1|.|TRBV10-1|.
CASSDGLSNTEAFF
TGCGCCAGCAGTGATGGCCTTTCGAACACTGAAGCTTTCTTT
>TRBJ2-1|.|TRBV19|.
CASSIDLREQFF
TGTGCCAGTAGTATAGATCTAAGGGAGCAGTTCTTC